This entry lists 22 T cell receptor beta chains sequenced from one sample in a study of tumor T cells in aggressive B-cell lymphoma. The assay was immunoSEQ multiplex PCR, and TCRdb's table has in-frame clones only and misses some. The data show 8,000 to 9,500 clones, around 84% seen once. Source material: tumor tissue. The receptors were sampled from an adult with diffuse large B cell lymphoma.

V is TRBV4-2 and J is TRBJ2-3, with a tentative D call TRBD1 (6 bases). This CDR3 has 15 amino acids. Between the trimmed V and J ends, which lost 3 bases and 0 bases, there was a span of 10 bases. Germline lookup yields CDR1 LGHNA and CDR2 YNFKEQ. The CDR3, as DNA: TGTGCCAGCAGCCATACAGGGTCCAGCACAGATACGCAGTATTTT. Its protein product is CASSHTGSSTDTQYF.

The V and J genes are TRBV19 and TRBJ1-2; D gene ambiguous. Looked up from germline, CDR1 is LNHDA and CDR2 is SQIVND (reference sequence). V dropped 3 bases and J dropped 5 bases, with 10 bases sitting between them. The CDR3 length is 13 residues. DNA of the CDR3: TGTGCCAGTAGTATCGGTCGGAGTTATGGCTACACCTTC. Amino acid sequence: CASSIGRSYGYTF.

The chain couples TRBV6-6 to TRBJ1-2, with 8 positions matching TRBD1. Germline assignment: CDR1 MNHNY and CDR2 SVGAGI (reference sequence). The CDR3 covers 15 residues. With 5 bases clipped from V and 4 bases from J, the junction kept 9 bases outside the gene matches. CDR3 coding DNA: TGTGCCAGCAGTATATCGACAGGGGACTTCTATGGCTACACCTTC. Encoded protein: CASSISTGDFYGYTF.

This clone has more than one count but fewer than ten. The V and J genes are TRBV6-5 and TRBJ1-4, with 11 bases lining up with TRBD1. With V trimmed by 5 bases and J by 8 bases, 4 bases remained unmatched. The CDR3 contains 14 residues. Germline V CDR1 and CDR2: MNHEY, SVGAGI. CDR3 protein: CASSLDRGREKLFF. The CDR3 DNA is TGTGCCAGCAGTCTGGACAGGGGGCGAGAAAAACTGTTTTTT.

The gene calls are TRBV7-2 and TRBJ1-2; 7 bases agree with TRBD1. J lost 4 bases, V lost 3 bases, and 5 bases had no gene match. The CDR3 is 14 amino acids. Germline lookup yields CDR1 SGHTA and CDR2 FQGNSA. This CDR3 reads CASSFGDRVYGYTF. The CDR3 nucleotides read TGTGCCAGCAGCTTTGGGGACAGAGTCTATGGCTACACCTTC. The variable domain in full, completed from reference TRBV7-2 and TRBJ1-2, reads GAGVSQSPSNKVTEKGKDVELRCDPISGHTALYWYRQSLGQGLEFLIYFQGNSAPDKSGLPSDRFSAERTGGSVSTLTIQRTQQEDSAVYLCASSFGDRVYGYTFGSGTRLTVV.

This chain joins TRBV7-2 and TRBJ2-7; TRBD1 is a possible D gene (5 bases). Trimming left V 5 bases short and J 8 bases short, with 13 bases between. The V gene's germline CDR1 is SGHTA and CDR2 FQGNSA. This CDR3 spans 12 amino acids. CDR3 sequence reads: CASSLRPGKQYF. The CDR3 DNA is TGTGCCAGCAGCCTGCGACCAGGGAAGCAGTACTTC.

This sequence joins TRBV13 and TRBJ2-5; D gene ambiguous. The CDR3 runs 13 residues. V gave up 4 bases and J gave up 1 base, with 7 bases separating them. Looked up from germline, CDR1 is PRHDT and CDR2 is FYEKMQ (reference sequence). As DNA, the CDR3 is TGTGCCAGCAGCTCGACAAGCCAAGAGACCCAGTACTTC. This encodes CASSSTSQETQYF.

This chain links TRBV10-3 with TRBJ2-7; 13 nucleotides agree with TRBD2. J lost 2 bases, V lost 9 bases, and 7 bases had no gene match. Germline V gene sequence: CDR1 ENHRY, CDR2 SYGVKD. The CDR3 runs 15 residues. CDR3 sequence reads: CAIARTSGGTYEQYF. CDR3 nucleotides: TGTGCCATAGCACGGACTAGCGGGGGAACCTACGAGCAGTACTTC.

The rearrangement joins TRBV4-3 to TRBJ2-4; D is possibly TRBD2 (5 bases). Germline V lookup: CDR1 LGHNA, CDR2 YSLEER. The V gene lost 4 bases and the J gene lost 6 bases, with 19 bases spanning the gap. The CDR3 is 16 amino acids. The CDR3 is CASSRSNRGLGNIQYF. CDR3 nucleotide sequence: TGCGCCAGCAGCCGATCCAACCGGGGTCTTGGAAACATTCAGTACTTC.

The V gene is TRBV19, the J gene TRBJ1-5, with 7 bases fitting TRBD1. Germline-derived CDR1 and CDR2 are LNHDA and SQIVND (reference sequence). With 6 bases clipped from V and 1 base from J, the junction kept 15 bases outside the gene matches. The CDR3 length is 18 residues. The CDR3 is CASRGAQGGFRSNQPQHF. The CDR3 DNA sequence: TGTGCCAGTAGAGGGGCGCAGGGGGGCTTCAGGAGCAATCAGCCCCAGCATTTT.

The chain links TRBV4-3 to TRBJ1-5, with 7 nucleotides matching TRBD1. The CDR3 covers 15 residues. Germline trimming cut 2 bases from V and 5 bases from J; bases unmatched to any gene: 6. Germline V gene lookup returns CDR1 LGHNA and CDR2 YSLEER. The CDR3 sequence: CASSQRTGEDQPQHF. The CDR3, as DNA: TGCGCCAGCAGCCAAAGGACAGGAGAGGATCAGCCCCAGCATTTT.

This clone was recorded once. This chain uses TRBV7-2 with TRBJ1-2; the match to TRBD1 covers 8 bases. After removal of 5 bases from V and 5 bases from J, the junction contained 10 bases not matched to a gene. CDR3 length: 15 amino acids. Germline V CDR1 and CDR2: SGHTA, FQGNSA. In nucleotides, the CDR3 is TGTGCCAGCAGCGCAGGACAGGGACCCGCTTATGGCTACACCTTC. The encoded protein is CASSAGQGPAYGYTF.

This clone has a single count. This chain connects TRBV4-3 to TRBJ1-1; 10 bases map to TRBD1. J lost 5 bases, V lost 7 bases, and 10 bases had no gene match. The germline V gene has CDR1 LGHNA and CDR2 YSLEER. The CDR3 is made up of 15 amino acids. The CDR3 DNA sequence: TGCGCCAGCACAAGGACAGGGGGAGTCGGGACTGAAGCTTTCTTT. This codes for CASTRTGGVGTEAFF.

This chain uses TRBV27 with TRBJ2-6; D not certain. V lost 0 bases, J lost 0 bases, and 9 bases lay in between. Per the germline V gene, CDR1 is MNHEY and CDR2 is SMNVEV (reference sequence). The CDR3 length is 17 residues. DNA for the CDR3: TGTGCCAGCAGTTTATCTCCGTCTCCCTCTGGGGCCAACGTCCTGACTTTC. Translation: CASSLSPSPSGANVLTF.

The V and J genes are TRBV6-6 and TRBJ2-7; 12 bases fit TRBD1. The germline gives CDR1 MNHNY, CDR2 SVGAGI (reference sequence). Trimming cost V 5 bases and J 7 bases; bases outside gene matches: 6. The CDR3 has 14 amino acids. The CDR3 loop reads CASSTGTGGWEQYF. CDR3 coding DNA: TGTGCCAGCAGTACCGGGACAGGGGGCTGGGAGCAGTACTTC.

The rearrangement links TRBV28 to TRBJ2-3, with TRBD2 matching over 8 bases. Looked up from germline, CDR1 is MDHEN and CDR2 is SYDVKM. Trimming removed 5 bases from V and 1 base from J; junction bases left unmatched: 14. This CDR3 is 18 amino acids long. The CDR3 loop is CASSPTNSLSGGTDTQYF. Here the CDR3 DNA reads TGTGCCAGCAGTCCTACGAACTCCCTTAGCGGGGGCACAGATACGCAGTATTTT.

The rearrangement joins TRBV7-2 to TRBJ2-2, with D perhaps matching TRBD1 (5 bases). The CDR3 consists of 15 residues. The germline V gene encodes CDR1 SGHTA and CDR2 FQGNSA. V shed 6 bases and J shed 2 bases, with 13 bases lying between them. The CDR3 here is CASRTVAPNTGELFF. The DNA of the CDR3 is TGTGCCAGCAGGACAGTCGCCCCTAACACCGGGGAGCTGTTTTTT. The full variable domain, completed using reference TRBV7-2 and TRBJ2-2, is GAGVSQSPSNKVTEKGKDVELRCDPISGHTALYWYRQSLGQGLEFLIYFQGNSAPDKSGLPSDRFSAERTGGSVSTLTIQRTQQEDSAVYLCASRTVAPNTGELFFGEGSRLTVL.

This clone has just a few counts. The gene calls are TRBV6-5 and TRBJ2-2; D is unclear. This CDR3 has 12 residues. Per germline, CDR1 MNHEY and CDR2 SVGAGI. The V gene lost 4 bases and the J gene lost 6 bases, with 6 bases spanning the gap. CDR3 DNA: TGTGCCAGCAGTTCCCTCGCCGGGGAGCTGTTTTTT. Translating it yields CASSSLAGELFF.

This clone occurred once. The chain is built from TRBV6-6 and TRBJ2-2; D not certain. The CDR3 is 13 amino acids. Germline loops: CDR1 MNHNY, CDR2 SVGAGI (reference sequence). V was cut by 5 bases and J by 6 bases, with 10 bases left in between. The CDR3 bases are TGTGCCAGCAGTAGCCACGCATCCGGGGAGCTGTTTTTT. It specifies CASSSHASGELFF.

The rearrangement links TRBV6-6 to TRBJ2-7; D not resolved. Germline lookup yields CDR1 MNHNY and CDR2 SVGAGI (reference sequence). The CDR3 contains 11 residues. The germline V and J ends were trimmed by 4 bases and 3 bases, with 4 bases remaining between them. Written as DNA, the CDR3 is TGTGCCAGCAGTTTCGGCTACGAGCAGTACTTC. It codes for CASSFGYEQYF.

The chain links TRBV6-6 to TRBJ2-3; 9 positions agree with TRBD2. Germline trimming cut 3 bases from V and 6 bases from J; bases unmatched to any gene: 7. This CDR3 comprises 15 residues. In germline, CDR1 is MNHNY, CDR2 SVGAGI (reference sequence). The CDR3 coding sequence is TGTGCCAGCAGTTATTGGGCGGGGGGGGCGGATACGCAGTATTTT. This sequence encodes CASSYWAGGADTQYF.

This chain links TRBV28 with TRBJ1-1; 7 bases map to TRBD1. This CDR3 spans 15 amino acids. J gave up 1 base and V 6 bases, and 8 bases lay outside the gene matches. Germline CDR1 and CDR2: MDHEN and SYDVKM. CDR3 sequence reads: CASRQPGQTNTEAFF. The CDR3 DNA reads TGTGCCAGCAGACAACCGGGACAGACGAACACTGAAGCTTTCTTT.